Listed below are T cell receptor beta chains from one sample, sequenced in a study of T-cell memory formation after mild COVID-19. TCRdb re-called the 5' RACE reads with MiXCR, one entry per CDR3 protein. The sample yields about 390,000 distinct CDR3 sequences, roughly 15% seen once. Material for sequencing was PBMCs or a T cell subset sorted from them (not recorded which). The receptors were sampled from a man younger than 30 who had mild COVID-19 (a few samples of this study predate the infection). Cell type and time point are not known. Each CDR3 is given with its conserved first and last residue. Each record gives: J gene, V gene, D gene, clone size, CDR3 protein, CDR3 DNA. The D gene is left open where the match is weak. Size values are once, few and many counts, or a class for expanded clones, and some rows have none.

TRBJ2-3 TRBV6-5 - - CASSYKLGSPSTDTQYF TGTGCCAGCAGTTACAAACTAGGCTCCCCCAGCACAGATACGCAGTATTTT
TRBJ1-1 TRBV18 - few CASSQPKSYPNTEAFF TGTGCCAGCTCCCAGCCTAAATCATACCCGAACACTGAAGCTTTCTTT
TRBJ1-1 TRBV2 TRBD1 many CASRQGATEAFF TGTGCCAGCAGGCAGGGGGCCACTGAAGCTTTCTTT
TRBJ1-1 TRBV6-2/TRBV6-3 - - CASRRGDTEAFF TGTGCCAGCAGGAGGGGTGACACTGAAGCTTTCTTT
TRBJ2-3 TRBV6-1 TRBD1 - CAGRGQGAGDTQYF TGTGCCGGACGGGGACAGGGGGCTGGAGATACGCAGTATTTT
TRBJ2-5 TRBV7-3 - few CASSRTGGASETQYF TGTGCCAGCAGCCGGACGGGTGGGGCTAGCGAGACCCAGTACTTC
TRBJ2-7 TRBV6-2/TRBV6-3 TRBD1 many CASSWTGYEQYF TGTGCCAGCAGTTGGACAGGCTACGAGCAGTACTTC
TRBJ2-7 TRBV6-2/TRBV6-3 - - CASRSDHYEQYF TGTGCCAGCAGATCGGACCACTACGAGCAGTACTTC
TRBJ1-5 TRBV4-1 - - CASSQGRGYSNQPQHF TGCGCCAGCAGCCAAGGTCGGGGATATAGCAATCAGCCCCAGCATTTT
TRBJ2-2 TRBV6-5 TRBD1 - CASSYSNRGHGTGELFF TGTGCCAGCAGTTACTCGAACAGGGGGCACGGCACCGGGGAGCTGTTTTTT
TRBJ1-2 TRBV5-5 TRBD1 few CASSSSPGTAGRLYGYTF TGTGCCAGCAGTTCCAGTCCCGGGACAGCTGGCCGACTTTATGGCTACACCTTC
TRBJ1-1 TRBV7-2 - - CASKYGAANTEAFF TGTGCCAGCAAATATGGGGCAGCGAACACTGAAGCTTTCTTT
TRBJ2-7 TRBV9 TRBD2 few CASSASGGLSYEQYF TGTGCCAGCAGCGCAAGCGGGGGCCTCTCCTACGAGCAGTACTTC
TRBJ1-2 TRBV4-1 TRBD1 few CASSRDRDRGQYGYTF TGCGCCAGCAGCCGGGACCGGGACAGAGGGCAGTATGGCTACACCTTC
TRBJ2-7 TRBV11-2 TRBD2 many CASGLAGGRSDYYEQYF TGTGCCAGCGGACTAGCGGGGGGCCGAAGTGATTACTACGAGCAGTACTTC
TRBJ1-3 TRBV16 - many CASSQSRPSGNTIYF TGTGCCAGCAGCCAATCCAGGCCCTCTGGAAACACCATATATTTT
TRBJ2-1 TRBV29-1 - many CSVVGGSSYNEQFF TGCAGCGTTGTTGGGGGTAGCTCCTACAATGAGCAGTTCTTC
TRBJ2-2 TRBV20-1 TRBD2 many CSASSTSGTNTGELFF TGCAGTGCTAGTTCGACTAGCGGAACGAACACCGGGGAGCTGTTTTTT
TRBJ2-1 TRBV12-2 - - CASRLIASGRSNEQFF TGTGCAAGTCGCTTAATTGCTAGCGGGCGATCAAATGAGCAGTTCTTC
TRBJ1-6 TRBV24-1 - - CATSDSSDGSPLHF TGTGCCACCAGTGATTCTTCAGACGGATCACCCCTCCACTTT
TRBJ1-2 TRBV2 - few CASRGASGYTF TGTGCCAGCCGTGGGGCCTCTGGCTACACCTTC
TRBJ2-7 TRBV5-6 - - CASSRQPYEQYF TGTGCCAGCAGCCGACAGCCCTACGAGCAGTACTTC
TRBJ1-1 TRBV7-2 TRBD1 - CASSPDRGWTEAFF TGTGCCAGCAGCCCGGACAGGGGGTGGACTGAAGCTTTCTTT
TRBJ2-5 TRBV20-1 - few CSASPPQSRGWETQYF TGCAGTGCTAGCCCACCTCAATCGCGGGGATGGGAGACCCAGTACTTC
TRBJ1-2 TRBV20-1 TRBD1 few CSATGTGGFGGYTF TGCAGTGCTACTGGGACAGGGGGGTTTGGTGGCTACACCTTC
TRBJ2-5 TRBV6-2/TRBV6-3 TRBD1 few CASRLQGAETQYF TGTGCCAGCAGGCTGCAGGGGGCGGAGACCCAGTACTTC
TRBJ1-2 TRBV7-6 - - CASSLAGGRFDGYTF TGTGCCAGCAGCTTAGCGGGGGGACGGTTCGATGGCTACACCTTC
TRBJ2-5 TRBV29-1 TRBD1 - CSGRTGNGEGETQYF TGCAGCGGAAGGACAGGGAACGGTGAGGGGGAGACCCAGTACTTC
TRBJ2-7 TRBV10-2 TRBD2 - CASRRTGTSGEEQYF TGCGCCAGCAGGCGAACCGGGACTAGCGGGGAGGAGCAGTACTTC
TRBJ1-6 TRBV4-2 - few CASSQAAGTNSPLHF TGTGCCAGCAGCCAAGCCGCGGGTACGAATTCACCCCTCCACTTT
TRBJ2-2 TRBV10-3 - - CAIRRELVGAGELFF TGTGCCATCCGGAGAGAACTAGTGGGCGCCGGGGAGCTGTTTTTT
TRBJ2-2 TRBV4-1 TRBD1 few CASSLIGTDTGELFF TGCGCCAGCAGCCTCATTGGGACAGACACCGGGGAGCTGTTTTTT
TRBJ1-5 TRBV28 - - CASSSQPQHF TGTGCCAGCAGTAGTCAGCCCCAGCATTTT
TRBJ2-1 TRBV7-3 - - CASSKQGGRNNEQFF TGTGCCAGCAGCAAACAGGGTGGTAGGAACAATGAGCAGTTCTTC
TRBJ1-4 TRBV5-1 - few CASSLSGGSPEKLFF TGCGCCAGCAGCTTGTCGGGAGGGAGTCCTGAAAAACTGTTTTTT
TRBJ1-1 TRBV18 - few CASSPLDTRLGTEAFF TGTGCCAGCTCACCTCTAGACACCCGGTTGGGCACTGAAGCTTTCTTT
TRBJ2-3 TRBV7-2 - - CAGFGGTTDTQYF TGTGCCGGCTTTGGGGGTACCACAGATACGCAGTATTTT
TRBJ1-2 TRBV6-5 TRBD1 - CASRPNRGVYGYTF TGTGCCAGCAGACCAAACAGGGGTGTCTATGGCTACACCTTC
TRBJ2-1 TRBV7-2 - - CASSLYRASNEQFF TGTGCCAGCAGCTTGTACAGGGCCAGCAATGAGCAGTTCTTC
TRBJ1-4 TRBV7-4 - few CAGGDRTVREKLFF TGTGCCGGGGGCGACAGGACGGTGCGCGAAAAACTGTTTTTT
TRBJ1-3 TRBV20-1 - - CSARTPRARHTIYF TGCAGTGCGCGGACGCCGCGGGCCCGACACACCATATATTTT
TRBJ1-3 TRBV28 - - CASSPPSADTIYF TGTGCCAGCAGCCCTCCGTCGGCAGACACCATATATTTT
TRBJ2-5 TRBV10-2 - - CASSELGPHQETQYF TGCGCCAGCAGTGAGCTGGGACCACACCAAGAGACCCAGTACTTC